The 7 T cell receptor beta chains below come from one sample, sequenced in a study of T cells in Graves' hyperthyroidism and ophthalmopathy. RNA transcripts were the template for amplifying TCR beta CDR3 regions. Primed by the HTBI set, a first-round RT-PCR was run on the TCR CDR3. MiXCR, applied by TCRdb to the multiplex PCR reads, yields one record per CDR3 protein. The sample shows about 500,000 distinct CDR3 sequences, under 15% of them seen only once. Source material: blood. The receptors here all came from a woman aged 18-35 years with Graves' hyperthyroidism.

This clonotype was observed many times. J is TRBJ2-1 and V is TRBV7-9, with 9 bases that match TRBD1. There are 15 residues in the CDR3. J lost 4 bases, V lost 6 bases, and 7 bases had no gene match. CDR1 and CDR2 (germline): SEHNR, FQNEAQ (reference sequence). The CDR3 protein is CASSDGTGLYNEQFF. CDR3 bases: TGTGCCAGCAGTGATGGGACAGGGCTTTACAATGAGCAGTTCTTC.

Concerning this clonotype itself: Because the CDR3 is missing its conserved closing phenylalanine or tryptophan, this is likely a read error. The rearrangement joins TRBV27 to TRBJ1-1, with D possibly being TRBD1 (5 bases). The V gene's germline CDR1 is MNHEY and CDR2 SMNVEV (reference sequence). V gave up 4 bases and J gave up 2 bases, with 11 bases separating them. The CDR3 has 14 residues. CDR3 DNA: TGTGCCAGCAGTTCCGACAGAGTCAACACTGAAGCTTTCCTT. Protein product: CASSSDRVNTEAFL.

V gene TRBV7-9 combines with J gene TRBJ2-1, with D possibly being TRBD1 or TRBD2 (5 bases each). This CDR3 spans 15 amino acids. V dropped 4 bases and J dropped 2 bases, with 12 bases sitting between them. The germline V gene encodes CDR1 SEHNR and CDR2 FQNEAQ (reference sequence). This chain's CDR3 is CASSSRDAPYNEQFF. The CDR3 coding sequence is TGTGCCAGCAGCTCCCGGGACGCCCCCTACAATGAGCAGTTCTTC.

This clonotype was counted at least ten times. This sequence joins TRBV30 and TRBJ2-1; 11 bases are shared with TRBD2. Germline V gene sequence: CDR1 GTSNPN, CDR2 SVGIG (reference sequence). This CDR3 is built from 13 residues. Unmatched junction bases numbered 6, after V lost 8 bases and J lost 6 bases. CDR3 region: CARTSGSGNEQFF. In nucleotides, the CDR3 is TGTGCCCGCACTAGCGGGAGCGGCAATGAGCAGTTCTTC.

A few counts support this clonotype. The V and J genes are TRBV24-1 and TRBJ2-7; D unclear. The CDR3 has 11 residues. Trimming left V 11 bases short and J 4 bases short, with 11 bases between. CDR1 KGHDR and CDR2 SFDVKD come from the germline V gene. The CDR3 spells CANSTGYEQYF. The CDR3 DNA is TGTGCCAACTCCACTGGGTACGAGCAGTACTTC.

The sample holds many counts of this clonotype. Written as DNA, the CDR3 is TGTGCCAGCAGTTTTGACCGGGGACTTGTCTACGAGCAGTACTTC. Protein sequence: CASSFDRGLVYEQYF. This sequence joins TRBV11-2 and TRBJ2-7; D possibly corresponds to TRBD2 (6 bases). V dropped 6 bases and J dropped 3 bases, with 18 bases sitting between them. CDR1 is SGHAT and CDR2 is FQNNGV in the germline V gene. The CDR3 runs to 15 residues.

This clonotype has only a few counts. The chain links TRBV7-9 to TRBJ2-7; the D gene is possibly TRBD2 (5 bases). The CDR3 spans 15 residues. Germline CDR1 SEHNR, CDR2 FQNEAQ (reference sequence). Trimming removed 1 base at V and 1 base at J, with 11 bases between. The CDR3 DNA is TGTGCCAGCAGCTTAGTACTAGGCCAGTCCTACGAGCAGTACTTC. The encoded protein is CASSLVLGQSYEQYF.